Listed here are 14 T cell receptor beta chains from one sample, sequenced in a study of blood T cell repertoires in COVID-19. Sequenced by immunoSEQ multiplex PCR; TCRdb stores in-frame clones only, minus some. The sample lists about 220,000 clones, approximately 85% occurring once. The sequencing input was peripheral blood. These receptors were obtained from a woman between 70 and 85 years old with COVID-19, enrolled during active disease.

V and J are TRBV19 and TRBJ2-7; 9 bases are shared with TRBD1. This CDR3 comprises 16 residues. The V segment lost 3 bases and the J segment 6 bases; nucleotides outside the gene matches: 12. CDR1 LNHDA and CDR2 SQIVND come from the germline V gene (reference sequence). CDR3 in DNA: TGTGCCAGTAGTATGGGACCCGGGACAGGGACGGCCGAGCAGTACTTC. Its translation: CASSMGPGTGTAEQYF.

This clone was counted a few times. The gene calls are TRBV5-6 and TRBJ1-1; TRBD1 agrees at 12 bases. Germline-derived CDR1 and CDR2 are SGHDT and YYEEEE. The CDR3 extends over 17 amino acids. J lost 4 bases, V lost 4 bases, and 11 bases had no gene match. CDR3 loop: CASSVAGQGASVTEAFF. Written as DNA, the CDR3 is TGTGCCAGCAGCGTCGCGGGACAGGGGGCGAGTGTCACTGAAGCTTTCTTT. The complete variable domain, with remaining parts taken from reference TRBV5-6 and TRBJ1-1, reads DAGVTQSPTHLIKTRGQQVTLRCSPKSGHDTVSWYQQALGQGPQFIFQYYEEEERQRGNFPDRFSGHQFPNYSSELNVNALLLGDSALYLCASSVAGQGASVTEAFFGQGTRLTVV.

This clone was picked up many times. The chain carries TRBV6-6 and TRBJ1-6, with D perhaps TRBD1 (6 bases). The CDR3 is 16 residues long. V was cut by 6 bases and J by 2 bases, with 14 bases left in between. The V gene's germline CDR1 is MNHNY and CDR2 SVGAGI (reference sequence). The CDR3 region is CASRQGSDPYNSPLHF. The DNA of the CDR3 is TGTGCCAGCAGACAGGGATCCGACCCCTATAATTCACCCCTCCACTTT.

The chain employs TRBV7-2 and TRBJ1-1, with D unresolved. Trimming stripped 2 bases from V and 3 bases from J, with 19 bases between. CDR3 length: 17 residues. Looked up from germline, CDR1 is SGHTA and CDR2 is FQGNSA. Written as DNA, the CDR3 is TGTGCCAGCAGCTTAATTCTTGGGTTTAGGAGTTACACTGAAGCTTTCTTT. Encoded protein: CASSLILGFRSYTEAFF.

V gene TRBV9 combines with J gene TRBJ2-7; 7 bases fit TRBD1. Trimming took 1 base from V and 3 from J; bases not matched to a gene: 4. CDR1 is SGDLS and CDR2 is YYNGEE in the germline V gene. The CDR3 loop spans 14 amino acids. The CDR3 reads CASSVTSGGYEQYF. For the CDR3, the DNA is TGTGCCAGCAGCGTAACATCAGGGGGCTACGAGCAGTACTTC.

The chain has TRBV11-2 and TRBJ2-3; D uncertain. Germline V gene sequence: CDR1 SGHAT, CDR2 FQNNGV. CDR3 length equals 12 residues. Trimming cost V 3 bases and J 6 bases, with 7 bases left between them. CDR3 DNA: TGTGCCAGCAGCTTGAGCGTGGATACGCAGTATTTT. Encoded protein: CASSLSVDTQYF.

This rearrangement joins TRBV4-1 to TRBJ1-5, with D hard to call. The germline CDR1 and CDR2 sequences are MGHRA and YSYEKL. There are 14 residues in the CDR3. The V end lost 3 bases, the J end lost 0 bases, and 6 bases lay between the germline ends. CDR3 DNA: TGCGCCAGCAGCCACGGTAATAGCAATCAGCCCCAGCATTTT. Residues: CASSHGNSNQPQHF.

The chain employs TRBV6-1 and TRBJ2-1, with D tentatively TRBD2 (5 bases). The germline V gene encodes CDR1 MNHNS and CDR2 SASEGT. V was pared by 2 bases and J by 5 bases, with 13 bases between. This CDR3 contains 15 residues. CDR3 protein: CASSERRLPNNEQFF. The CDR3 DNA follows: TGTGCCAGCAGTGAAAGGAGGCTACCCAACAATGAGCAGTTCTTC.

The genes are TRBV7-9 and TRBJ1-2, with 8 positions matching TRBD1. V gave up 5 bases and J gave up 0 bases; unmatched junction bases: 5. The length of the CDR3 is 15 residues. Germline-derived CDR1 and CDR2 are SEHNR and FQNEAQ (reference sequence). CDR3 in DNA: TGTGCCAGCAGCGGGACAGGCCTCACTAACTATGGCTACACCTTC. Translating it yields CASSGTGLTNYGYTF. The variable domain in full, completed from reference TRBV7-9 and TRBJ1-2, reads DTGVSQNPRHKITKRGQNVTFRCDPISEHNRLYWYRQTLGQGPEFLTYFQNEAQLEKSRLLSDRFSAERPKGSFSTLEIQRTEQGDSAMYLCASSGTGLTNYGYTFGSGTRLTVV.

As regards this clone: One end of the junction does not line up with germline, which may come from a read error. The chain joins TRBV12-3 or TRBV12-4 to TRBJ1-1; D uncertain. CDR3 size: 11 residues. In DNA form, the CDR3 reads TGTGTCAGCAGTTTGAGGAGTGAAGCTTTCTTT. This encodes CVSSLRSEAFF.

V is TRBV6-5 and J is TRBJ1-1, with 8 bases matching TRBD1. The CDR3 is 14 amino acids. The V segment lost 2 bases and the J segment 8 bases; nucleotides outside the gene matches: 7. Germline-derived CDR1 and CDR2 are MNHEY and SVGAGI. The CDR3 DNA reads TGTGCCAGCAGTTACGGGGACAGGCTAACAGAAGCTTTCTTT. It yields the protein CASSYGDRLTEAFF.

J is TRBJ1-4 and V is TRBV18; TRBD1 might be the D (5 bases). Trimming removed 1 base from V and 0 bases from J, with 6 bases in between. CDR3 size: 15 residues. Germline CDR1 is KGHSH and CDR2 is LQKENI. The CDR3 region is CASSPQQATNEKLFF. CDR3 sequence (DNA): TGTGCCAGCTCACCACAACAGGCAACTAATGAAAAACTGTTTTTT.

This clone has a single count. The CDR3 loop reads CASRSGQGREKLFF. CDR3 nucleotides: TGTGCCAGCCGATCGGGCCAGGGAAGAGAAAAACTGTTTTTT. The chain carries TRBV27 and TRBJ1-4; D might be TRBD1 (5 bases). Trimming stripped 8 bases from V and 8 bases from J, with 18 bases between. Germline CDR1 is MNHEY and CDR2 is SMNVEV (reference sequence). The length of the CDR3 is 14 residues.

Here the CDR3 reads CASSLGSPAQGQGDGYTF. As DNA, the CDR3 is TGCGCCAGCAGCTTGGGAAGTCCCGCCCAGGGACAGGGTGATGGCTACACCTTC. This chain joins TRBV5-1 and TRBJ1-2; 9 positions agree with TRBD1. Per germline, CDR1 SGHRS and CDR2 YFSETQ. V lost 0 bases, J lost 6 bases, and 15 bases stayed unmatched. There are 18 residues in the CDR3.